The clone carrying this T cell receptor beta chain was counted many times. This entry is derived from a study of read filtering for tumor transcriptome and immune sequencing. Turning to the study itself: By R-ISS, stages I, II and III held about 8, 17 and 7 patients. RNA-seq yielded only about 75 to 1273 TCR reads, IR-seq about 4 to 10.27 million.

Molecular barcoded adaptors covering alpha/delta and beta/gamma chains were used on approximately 400 ng RNA. TCRdb fed the reads into MiXCR, producing one record per CDR3 protein. The table shows 5,000 to 6,000 distinct CDR3 sequences, with about a fifth occurring only once. The V end lost 2 bases, the J end lost 1 base, and 15 bases lay between the germline ends. The CDR3 totals 17 residues. From germline, CDR1 is MDHEN and CDR2 SYDVKM. What was sequenced was a population of CD138-negative cells sorted from bone marrow. The TCR comes from a donor aged 40 or over with multiple myeloma. The chain combines TRBV28 with TRBJ2-1, with D perhaps assigned TRBD1 or TRBD2 (5 bases each). Here the CDR3 DNA reads TGTGCCAGCAGTTTAAGGGGCGGGTTACTTTCCTACAATGAGCAGTTCTTC. Translated: CASSLRGGLLSYNEQFF.